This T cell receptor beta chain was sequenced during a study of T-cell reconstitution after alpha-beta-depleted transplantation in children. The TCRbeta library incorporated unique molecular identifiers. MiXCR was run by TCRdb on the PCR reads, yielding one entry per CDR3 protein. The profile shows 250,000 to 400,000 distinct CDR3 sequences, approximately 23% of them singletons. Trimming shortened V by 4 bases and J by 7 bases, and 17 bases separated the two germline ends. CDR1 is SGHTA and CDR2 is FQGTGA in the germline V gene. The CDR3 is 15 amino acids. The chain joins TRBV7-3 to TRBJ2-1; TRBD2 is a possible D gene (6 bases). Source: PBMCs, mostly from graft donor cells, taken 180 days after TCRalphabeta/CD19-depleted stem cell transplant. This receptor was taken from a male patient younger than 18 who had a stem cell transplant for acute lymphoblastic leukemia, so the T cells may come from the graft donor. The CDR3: CASSSYPRSGNEQFF. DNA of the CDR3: TGTGCCAGCAGCTCTTACCCTAGGAGCGGGAATGAGCAGTTCTTC.